Here is one TCR beta chain with its context. Trimming removed 4 bases at V and 0 bases at J, with 9 bases between. The germline V gene has CDR1 SGHRS and CDR2 YFSETQ. The CDR3 is 14 amino acids. Original methodology: Nucleated cell number was recorded as an estimate derived from reference gene primer amplification. Data came from immunoSEQ multiplex PCR; TCRdb stores just in-frame clones and leaves some out. For V, J and clone size, that table is used; D and trimming come from the DNA. The sample shows 97,000 or so clones, 90% of them seen only once. The data are from a study of blood T cell repertoires in COVID-19. For the study at large: Sites in the United States, Italy and Spain provided acute and convalescent COVID-19 samples. In each case, the material was cDNA or gDNA derived from T cells, B-cell-depleted T cells, or PBMCs.

V and J are TRBV5-1 and TRBJ2-3; D might be TRBD2 (6 bases). Sample: peripheral blood. The TCR was taken from a man aged 60 to 75 with acute or convalescent COVID-19. The CDR3 protein is CASSVGTSTDTQYF. CDR3 sequence (DNA): TGCGCCAGCAGCGTAGGGACTAGCACAGATACGCAGTATTTT.